A selection of T cell receptor beta chains follows, all from one sample in a study of blood T cell repertoires in COVID-19. TCRdb keeps only in-frame clones here, not all; method: immunoSEQ multiplex PCR. The sample shows some 460,000 clones, 85% to 90% of them seen only once. The sample taken for sequencing was peripheral blood. The receptors were gathered from a woman in her twenties or thirties with acute or convalescent COVID-19. The CDR3 runs from the conserved cysteine through the conserved F or W. Each record gives: D gene, J gene, clone size, V gene, CDR3 DNA, CDR3 protein. A D gene is named only where the DNA matches it firmly. Clone size appears in some rows only: once, few, many, or a class for an expanded clone.

TRBD2	TRBJ2-7	.	TRBV29-1	TGCAGCGTCAGACTAGCGGGAAGGTACGAGCAGTACTTC	CSVRLAGRYEQYF
TRBD1	TRBJ1-2	.	TRBV12-3/TRBV12-4	TGTGCCAGCCAAACGGACAGGTCTGACTACACCTTC	CASQTDRSDYTF
.	TRBJ1-2	.	TRBV30	TGTGCCTGGGACCGGGACTATGGCTACACCTTC	CAWDRDYGYTF
.	TRBJ1-6	.	TRBV28	TGTGCCAGCAAGCGAACAGGGCTTACAGCAGATTCACCCCTCCACTTT	CASKRTGLTADSPLHF
TRBD1	TRBJ2-1	.	TRBV27	TGTGCCAGCAGATTAGGGGTCGCAGGGGGCCACGATGAGCAGTTCTTC	CASRLGVAGGHDEQFF
.	TRBJ2-5	once	TRBV11-3	TGTGCCAGCAGCCGGGTGTTTCAAGAGACCCAGTACTTC	CASSRVFQETQYF
.	TRBJ2-1	.	TRBV6-6	TGTGCCAGCAGTCTTCAGGGGCGCAATGAGCAGTTCTTC	CASSLQGRNEQFF
TRBD2	TRBJ2-5	.	TRBV14	TGTGCCAGCAGCCGGTCGGGGGGGAACCCCGGGACCCAGTACTTC	CASSRSGGNPGTQYF
.	TRBJ1-2	.	TRBV2	TGTGCCAGCAATGTGGGAGCGGATGGCTACACCTTC	CASNVGADGYTF
TRBD1	TRBJ2-7	.	TRBV3-1/TRBV3-2	TGTGCCAGCAGCCACTACCGGGACAGGGGGCAAGTCGAGCAGTACTTC	CASSHYRDRGQVEQYF
.	TRBJ1-1	.	TRBV19	TGTGCCAGTAGTATAGGGCAGAACACTGAAGCTTTCTTT	CASSIGQNTEAFF
TRBD1	TRBJ1-1	.	TRBV19	TGTGCCAGTAGCCGGACAGGGGCTGAAGCTTTCTTT	CASSRTGAEAFF
.	TRBJ2-3	.	TRBV27	TGTGCCACCTCGGAGAGAGCAAGCACAGATACGCAGTATTTT	CATSERASTDTQYF
.	TRBJ2-7	.	TRBV10-1	TGCGCCAGCAGAATAAGACTAGTAGCAACGGAGTACTTC	CASRIRLVATEYF
.	TRBJ1-5	.	TRBV7-8	TGTGCCAGCAGTTTCCTTGGGGGCTTCGGGCTTCAGCCCCAGCATTTT	CASSFLGGFGLQPQHF
TRBD2	TRBJ2-5	.	TRBV15	TGTGCCACCAGCGGGCGGGGGGTCAAAGAGACCCAGTACTTC	CATSGRGVKETQYF
.	TRBJ1-2	.	TRBV12-3/TRBV12-4	TGTGCCAGCAGTTCCCAGGTGGTCTATGGCTACACCTTC	CASSSQVVYGYTF
.	TRBJ2-7	.	TRBV6-5	TGTGCCAGTTGGCAGGGGAACTTCTACGAGCAGTACTTC	CASWQGNFYEQYF
.	TRBJ1-6	few	TRBV5-4	TGTGCCAGCAGCTTAAGACAGAGCAATTCACCCCTCCACTTT	CASSLRQSNSPLHF
TRBD1	TRBJ1-3	.	TRBV12-3/TRBV12-4	TGTGCCAGTGTACAGGGGTCGGGAAACACCATATATTTT	CASVQGSGNTIYF
.	TRBJ2-1	.	TRBV7-8	TGTGCCAGCAGCTCCAGGTCGGCCCTTGCGGGATCCCCCGGGGGGTTCTTC	CASSSRSALAGSPGGFF
TRBD2	TRBJ2-1	.	TRBV2	TGTGCCAGCAGCGTAAGCGGGGGGGCTACCAATGAGCAGTTCTTC	CASSVSGGATNEQFF
.	TRBJ2-7	.	TRBV5-5	TGTGCCAGCAGCTCGTACAGTTTTAGCTCCTACGAGCAGTACTTC	CASSSYSFSSYEQYF
.	TRBJ2-7	.	TRBV30	TGTGCCTGGAGTGGGACACCTTTGAACGAGCAGTACTTC	CAWSGTPLNEQYF
TRBD1	TRBJ1-2	.	TRBV6-1	TGTGCCAGCAGTGAAAGGGGGCAGGTTGGCTACACCTTC	CASSERGQVGYTF
.	TRBJ2-5	.	TRBV7-8	TGTGCCATCGGGGAGACCCAGTACTTC	CAIGETQYF
.	TRBJ2-1	.	TRBV3-1/TRBV3-2	TGTGCCAGCAGCCAAGGGCCTAGCCCCATTGAGCAGTTCTTC	CASSQGPSPIEQFF
TRBD1	TRBJ2-7	.	TRBV6-1	TGTGCCAGCAGTGCCTTCAGGGTCGGGACAGGGAACTCCTACGAGCAGTACTTC	CASSAFRVGTGNSYEQYF
.	TRBJ2-7	.	TRBV10-3	TGTGCCATCCGAGCGACTCTAGACTTCTCCTACGAGCAGTACTTC	CAIRATLDFSYEQYF
.	TRBJ2-4	.	TRBV3-1/TRBV3-2	TGTGCCAGCAGCCAGGCTTTAGCCAAAAACATTCAGTACTTC	CASSQALAKNIQYF
.	TRBJ2-2	.	TRBV5-6	TGTGCCAGCAGCGTCATTGGGCCTGAGAACACCGGGGAGCTGTTTTTT	CASSVIGPENTGELFF
.	TRBJ1-2	.	TRBV7-2	TGTGCCAGCAGCGCCCAACCTAGCGACCAAGATGGCTACACCTTC	CASSAQPSDQDGYTF
TRBD2	TRBJ2-5	.	TRBV9	TGTGCCAGCAGCATCGATCCGGGGGGGCGAGAGACCCAGTACTTC	CASSIDPGGRETQYF
.	TRBJ2-2	.	TRBV7-3	TGTGCCAGCAGCTTAAGCTCGGCCGGGGAGCTGTTTTTT	CASSLSSAGELFF
.	TRBJ2-7	few	TRBV4-2	TGTGCCAGCAGCCAAGAGAGGACTCGAAGCTCCTACGAGCAGTACTTC	CASSQERTRSSYEQYF
TRBD1	TRBJ1-2	.	TRBV28	TGTGCCACTGGGGACAGGGCCCATCGGGGCTACACCTTC	CATGDRAHRGYTF
TRBD1	TRBJ2-1	.	TRBV27	TGTGCCAGCAGCCTATTTTCAGGGGGCGGACGGTATGAGCAGTTCTTC	CASSLFSGGGRYEQFF
TRBD2	TRBJ2-7	.	TRBV4-1	TGCGCCAGCAGCCCACGGGGGGGCCGTTTGGGAGAGGAGCAGTACTTC	CASSPRGGRLGEEQYF
.	TRBJ2-5	.	TRBV2	TGTGCCAGCAGTGAAATAGCAGATCAAGAGACCCAGTACTTC	CASSEIADQETQYF
TRBD1	TRBJ2-7	.	TRBV24-1	TGTGCCACCAGTGATCCGACAGGGGGTATCGACGAGCAGTACTTC	CATSDPTGGIDEQYF
TRBD1	TRBJ1-1	.	TRBV15	TGTGCCACCAGCGGAACAGGGGTGAACACTGAAGCTTTCTTT	CATSGTGVNTEAFF
TRBD1	TRBJ1-6	.	TRBV5-1	TGCGCCAGCAGCTGGATTCTACAGGGGTCGGATTCACCCCTCCACTTT	CASSWILQGSDSPLHF
.	TRBJ2-2	.	TRBV7-3	TGTGCCAGCAGCTCTACCCCCGGACAATTCACCGGGGAGCTGTTTTTT	CASSSTPGQFTGELFF